The text below deals with one TCR beta chain. The antigen is undetermined. The germline V gene encodes CDR1 MNHEY and CDR2 SMNVEV (reference sequence). The V and J ends lost 3 bases and 3 bases respectively, with 14 bases between them. This CDR3 contains 16 residues. This record belongs to a study of cytomegalovirus exposure and HLA in healthy donors. Study-level points and caveats: In a later analysis, a genetic analysis reported fewer productive-TCR N-insertions in an Asian-associated ancestry cluster than the cohort average. The productive fraction for most TCR beta V segments was about 90% or about 30% in an earlier analysis.

The PCR made use of 60 Vbeta and 13 Jbeta primers. Profiling relied on immunoSEQ multiplex PCR, and the TCRdb table lists in-frame clones only, not all of them. There are approximately 37,000 clones in the sample; 75% to 85% occur only once, and approximately 5.5% lies in the top ten. The sample consisted of PBMCs. The source is a male donor in good health and CMV-seronegative. The V gene is TRBV27, the J gene TRBJ2-2, with D perhaps matching TRBD2 (6 bases). CDR3 sequence (DNA): TGTGCCAGCAGTTTGCTAGCGATATCGGACACCGGGGAGCTGTTTTTT. The encoded protein is CASSLLAISDTGELFF.